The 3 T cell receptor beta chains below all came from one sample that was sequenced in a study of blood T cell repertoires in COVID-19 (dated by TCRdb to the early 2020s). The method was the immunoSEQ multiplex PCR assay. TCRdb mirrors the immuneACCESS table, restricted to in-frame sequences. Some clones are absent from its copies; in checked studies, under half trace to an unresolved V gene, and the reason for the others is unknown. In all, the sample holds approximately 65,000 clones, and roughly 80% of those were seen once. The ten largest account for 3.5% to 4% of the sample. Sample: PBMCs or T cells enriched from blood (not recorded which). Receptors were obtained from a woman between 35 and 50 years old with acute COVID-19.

CDR3 protein: CASSLRQGEAENSPLHF. The DNA of the CDR3 is TGTGCCAGCAGCTTACGCCAGGGGGAGGCGGAGAATTCACCCCTCCACTTT. This chain connects TRBV7-9 to TRBJ1-6; 7 positions match TRBD1. The length of the CDR3 is 17 residues. The germline V gene encodes CDR1 SEHNR and CDR2 FQNEAQ (reference sequence). The J segment lost 7 bases and the V segment lost 2 bases, leaving 11 bases of the junction unmatched.

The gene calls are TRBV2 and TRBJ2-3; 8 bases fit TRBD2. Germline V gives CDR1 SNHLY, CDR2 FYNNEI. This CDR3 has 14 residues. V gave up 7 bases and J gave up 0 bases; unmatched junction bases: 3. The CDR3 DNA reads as TGTGCCAGCAACGTAGCGGGAAGCACAGATACGCAGTATTTT. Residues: CASNVAGSTDTQYF.

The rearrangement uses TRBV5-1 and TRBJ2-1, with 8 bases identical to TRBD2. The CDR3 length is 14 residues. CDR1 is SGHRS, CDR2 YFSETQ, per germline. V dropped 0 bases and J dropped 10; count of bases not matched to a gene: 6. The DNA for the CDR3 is TGCGCCAGCAGCTTGGCGGGGGGGGCCGGGGAGCAGTTCTTC. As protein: CASSLAGGAGEQFF.